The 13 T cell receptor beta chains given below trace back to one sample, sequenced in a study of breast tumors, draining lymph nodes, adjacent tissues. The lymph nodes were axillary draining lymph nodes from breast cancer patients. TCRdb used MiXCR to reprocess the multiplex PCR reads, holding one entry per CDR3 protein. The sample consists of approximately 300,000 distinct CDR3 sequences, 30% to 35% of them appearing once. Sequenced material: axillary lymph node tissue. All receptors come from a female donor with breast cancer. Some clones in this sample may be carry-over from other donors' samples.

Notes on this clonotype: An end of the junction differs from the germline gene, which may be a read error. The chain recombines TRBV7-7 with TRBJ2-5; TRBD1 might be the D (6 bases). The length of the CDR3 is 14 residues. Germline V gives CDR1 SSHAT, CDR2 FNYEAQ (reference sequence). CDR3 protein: CASSLGASKEAQYF. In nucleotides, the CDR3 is TGTGCTAGCAGCCTGGGGGCGAGCAAAGAGGCCCAGTACTTC.

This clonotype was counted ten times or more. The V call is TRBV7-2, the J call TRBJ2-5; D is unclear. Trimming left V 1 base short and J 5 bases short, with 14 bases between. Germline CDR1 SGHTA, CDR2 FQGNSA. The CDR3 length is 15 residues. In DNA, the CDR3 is TGTGCCAGCAGCTTAGGGACGTACCGTTGGGAGACCCAGTACTTC. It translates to CASSLGTYRWETQYF.

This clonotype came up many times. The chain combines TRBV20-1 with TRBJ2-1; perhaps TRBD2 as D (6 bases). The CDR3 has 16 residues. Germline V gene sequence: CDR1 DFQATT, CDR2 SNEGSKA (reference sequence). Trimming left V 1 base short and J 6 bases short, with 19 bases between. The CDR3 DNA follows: TGCAGTGCTAGAGGGCCCTTGCGGAGCGGGTCCAATGAGCAGTTCTTC. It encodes CSARGPLRSGSNEQFF.

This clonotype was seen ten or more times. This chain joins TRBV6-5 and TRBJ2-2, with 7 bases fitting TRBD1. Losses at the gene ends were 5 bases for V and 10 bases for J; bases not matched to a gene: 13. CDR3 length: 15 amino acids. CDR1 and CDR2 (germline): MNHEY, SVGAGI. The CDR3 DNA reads TGTGCCAGCAGTGGGTGGGACAGAATACGTCTGGAGCTGTTTTTT. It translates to CASSGWDRIRLELFF.

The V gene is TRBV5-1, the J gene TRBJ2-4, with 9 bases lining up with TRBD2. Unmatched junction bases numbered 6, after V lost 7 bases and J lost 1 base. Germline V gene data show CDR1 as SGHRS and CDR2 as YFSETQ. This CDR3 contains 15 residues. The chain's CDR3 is CASASGISAKNIQYF. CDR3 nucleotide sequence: TGCGCCAGCGCTAGCGGGATCTCCGCCAAAAACATTCAGTACTTC.

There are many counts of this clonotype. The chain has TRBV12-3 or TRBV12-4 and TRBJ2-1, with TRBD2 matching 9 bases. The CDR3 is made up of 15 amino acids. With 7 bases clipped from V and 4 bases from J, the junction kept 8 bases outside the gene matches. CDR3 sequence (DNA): TGTGCCAGCAAACTAACTAGCGGGCCGTACAATGAGCAGTTCTTC. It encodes CASKLTSGPYNEQFF.

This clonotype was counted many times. Written as DNA, the CDR3 is TGTGCCAGCAGCTTAACTCTGAGCTCTGGGGCCAACGTCCTGACTTTC. It specifies CASSLTLSSGANVLTF. This sequence joins TRBV7-9 and TRBJ2-6; unclear D gene. The CDR3 sequence is 16 residues long. Germline V CDR1 and CDR2: SEHNR, FQNEAQ (reference sequence). Trimming cost V 2 bases and J 0 bases, with 8 bases left between them.

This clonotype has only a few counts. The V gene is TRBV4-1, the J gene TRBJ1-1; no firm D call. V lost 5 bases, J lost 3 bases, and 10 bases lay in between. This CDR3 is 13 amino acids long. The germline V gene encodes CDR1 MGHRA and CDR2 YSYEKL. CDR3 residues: CASSWQMDTEAFF. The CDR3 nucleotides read TGCGCCAGCAGCTGGCAAATGGACACTGAAGCTTTCTTT.

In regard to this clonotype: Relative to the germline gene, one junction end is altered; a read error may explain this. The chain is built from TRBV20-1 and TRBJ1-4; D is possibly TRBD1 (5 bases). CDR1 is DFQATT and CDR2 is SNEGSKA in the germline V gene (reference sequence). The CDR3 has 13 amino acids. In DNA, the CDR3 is TGCGGTGCGAGCGGGGCGATGGATGAAAAACTGTTTTTT. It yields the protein CGASGAMDEKLFF.

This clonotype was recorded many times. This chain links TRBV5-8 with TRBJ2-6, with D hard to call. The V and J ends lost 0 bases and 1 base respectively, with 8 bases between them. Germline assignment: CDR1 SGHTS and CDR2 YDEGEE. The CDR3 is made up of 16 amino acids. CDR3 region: CASSLDGTSGANVLTF. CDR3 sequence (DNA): TGTGCCAGCAGCTTGGACGGCACATCTGGGGCCAACGTCCTGACTTTC.

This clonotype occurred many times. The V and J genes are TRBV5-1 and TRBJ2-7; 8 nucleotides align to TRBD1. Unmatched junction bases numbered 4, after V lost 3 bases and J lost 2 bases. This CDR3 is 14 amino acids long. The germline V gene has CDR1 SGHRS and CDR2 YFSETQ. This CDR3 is CASSSTGQAYEQYF. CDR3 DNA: TGCGCCAGCAGCTCCACGGGACAGGCCTACGAGCAGTACTTC.

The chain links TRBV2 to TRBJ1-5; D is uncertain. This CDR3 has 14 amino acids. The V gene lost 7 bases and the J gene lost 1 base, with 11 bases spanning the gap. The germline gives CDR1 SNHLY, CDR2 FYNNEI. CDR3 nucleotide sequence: TGTGCCAGCACCTCCCGCAGGAGCAATCAGCCCCAGCATTTT. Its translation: CASTSRRSNQPQHF.

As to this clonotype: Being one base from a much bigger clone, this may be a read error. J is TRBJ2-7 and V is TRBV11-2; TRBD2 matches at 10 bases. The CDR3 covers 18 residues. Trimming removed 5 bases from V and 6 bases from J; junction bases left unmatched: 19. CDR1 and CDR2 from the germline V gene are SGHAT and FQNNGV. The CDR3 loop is CASSPRVGQAGGPSEQYF. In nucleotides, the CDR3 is TGTGCCAGCAGCCCCCGGGTTGGGCAAGCGGGAGGGCCGTCCGAGCAGTACTTC. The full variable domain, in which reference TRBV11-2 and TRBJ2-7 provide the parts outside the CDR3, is EAGVAQSPRYKIIEKRQSVAFWCNPISGHATLYWYQQILGQGPKLLIQFQNNGVVDDSQLPKDRFSAERLKGVDSTLKIQPAKLEDSAVYLCASSPRVGQAGGPSEQYFGPGTRLTVT.